One sample yielded the 7 T cell receptor beta chains listed below, sequenced in a study of blood T cell repertoires in COVID-19 (dated by TCRdb to the early 2020s). Libraries were made using the immunoSEQ multiplex PCR assay. TCRdb obtained this table from immuneACCESS and retained in-frame rearrangements with V and J assigned. These tables miss some clones; where compared with another copy, unresolved V genes account for less than half of the shortfall, and the remainder is unexplained. Present in this sample are 220,000 or so clones, 82% of which were seen just once. The top ten constitute 3.6% of the sample. The sample comprised peripheral blood. These receptors were taken from a woman aged 80 or over with acute or convalescent COVID-19.

The table lists this clone with a count of one. The V and J genes are TRBV18 and TRBJ2-2; 8 bases fit TRBD1. The germline V gene encodes CDR1 KGHSH and CDR2 LQKENI. V trimming: 4 bases; J trimming: 2 bases; junction bases outside the gene matches: 6. The CDR3 covers 16 residues. The CDR3 DNA reads TGTGCCAGCTCACTAACGACAGGGGATAACACCGGGGAGCTGTTTTTT. Amino acids: CASSLTTGDNTGELFF.

The sample holds one count of this clone. The CDR3 bases are TGCGCCAGCAGCCAAGGGTCAGGGGACACATGGGGGGCTTTCTTT. Amino acids: CASSQGSGDTWGAFF. J is TRBJ1-1 and V is TRBV4-1; D is perhaps TRBD1 (6 bases). This CDR3 region has 15 residues. Germline loops: CDR1 MGHRA, CDR2 YSYEKL. V was cut by 1 base and J by 11 bases, with 20 bases left in between.

The rearrangement joins TRBV9 to TRBJ1-6; D might be TRBD1 (5 bases). Trimming removed 0 bases from V and 8 bases from J, with 12 bases in between. CDR3 length: 15 amino acids. CDR1 is SGDLS and CDR2 is YYNGEE in the germline V gene. The CDR3 reads CASSVDSRADSPLHF. CDR3 sequence (DNA): TGTGCCAGCAGCGTAGATTCCAGGGCGGATTCACCCCTCCACTTT.

The V gene is TRBV5-4, the J gene TRBJ1-2; D gene unclear. V lost 4 bases and J 2 bases, leaving 15 bases between the germline ends. Germline lookup yields CDR1 SGHNT and CDR2 YYREEE (reference sequence). This CDR3 is built from 15 residues. This CDR3 is CASSTRRVSNYGYTF. CDR3 bases: TGTGCCAGCAGCACAAGGAGGGTATCGAACTATGGCTACACCTTC.

This clone was seen a handful of times. The DNA for the CDR3 is TGCGCCAGCAGCCCCGGCGCGGCCTCTGGAAACACCATATATTTT. Amino acids: CASSPGAASGNTIYF. The chain combines TRBV5-1 with TRBJ1-3, with unresolved D. Per the germline V gene, CDR1 is SGHRS and CDR2 is YFSETQ. The CDR3 contains 15 residues. The V and J ends lost 4 bases and 0 bases respectively, with 11 bases between them.

The V gene is TRBV28, the J gene TRBJ1-1; 8 nucleotides line up with TRBD1. Per the germline V gene, CDR1 is MDHEN and CDR2 is SYDVKM. With 6 bases clipped from V and 4 bases from J, the junction kept 7 bases outside the gene matches. The CDR3 length is 14 residues. The CDR3 DNA follows: TGTGCCAGCAGACGGACAGGGATGAGCACTGAAGCTTTCTTT. Translated: CASRRTGMSTEAFF.

About this clone: Other DNA variants within this sample encode the same CDR3. The chain employs TRBV6-5 and TRBJ1-2; possibly TRBD1 for D (6 bases). Germline V gene sequence: CDR1 MNHEY, CDR2 SVGAGI. Trimming removed 4 bases at V and 2 bases at J, with 8 bases between. The length of the CDR3 is 13 residues. The CDR3 DNA sequence: TGTGCCAGCAGTTTGGACAGAAACTATGGCTACACCTTC. Its translation is CASSLDRNYGYTF.